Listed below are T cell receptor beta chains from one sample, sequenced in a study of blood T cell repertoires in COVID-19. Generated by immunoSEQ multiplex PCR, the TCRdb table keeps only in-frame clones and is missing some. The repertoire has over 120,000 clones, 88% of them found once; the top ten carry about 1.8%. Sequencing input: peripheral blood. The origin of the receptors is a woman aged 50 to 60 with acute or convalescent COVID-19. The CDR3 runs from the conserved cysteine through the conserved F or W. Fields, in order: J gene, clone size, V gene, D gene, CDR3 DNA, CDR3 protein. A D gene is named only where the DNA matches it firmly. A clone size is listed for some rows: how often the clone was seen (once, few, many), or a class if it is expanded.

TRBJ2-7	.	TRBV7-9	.	TGTGCCAGCAGCTTATTGTTGTTGCGGCACTTGTACTTC	CASSLLLLRHLYF
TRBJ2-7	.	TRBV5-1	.	TGCGCCAGCAGCTTGGACAATTCCTACGAGCAGTACTTC	CASSLDNSYEQYF
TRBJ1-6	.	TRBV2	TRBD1	TGTGCCAGCACCGAGGGAACAGGGGGTTCACCCCTCCACTTT	CASTEGTGGSPLHF
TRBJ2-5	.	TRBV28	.	TGTGCCAGCAGTTTATTTTCAGGGTTAGAGACCCAGTACTTC	CASSLFSGLETQYF
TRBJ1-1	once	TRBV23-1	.	TGCGCCAGCAGTCACCCCCCTCGTCCAGGGCGGAACACTGAAGCTTTCTTT	CASSHPPRPGRNTEAFF
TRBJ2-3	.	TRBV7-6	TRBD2	TGTGCCAGCAGCCTAGGGACTAGCGGGAGCACAGATACGCAGTATTTT	CASSLGTSGSTDTQYF
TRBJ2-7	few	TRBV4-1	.	TGCGCCAGCAGCCAAGTTCCAACGGGGGTCTCCTACGAGCAGTACTTC	CASSQVPTGVSYEQYF
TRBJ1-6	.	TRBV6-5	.	TGTGCCAGCAGTTACCTAAGATCACCCCTCCACTTT	CASSYLRSPLHF
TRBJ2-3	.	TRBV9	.	TGTGCCAGCAGCGTAGTAGGGGGTGCGGATACGCAGTATTTT	CASSVVGGADTQYF
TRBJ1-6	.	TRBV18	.	TGTGCCAGCTCATCCGGACAGACGAATAATTCACCCCTCCACTTT	CASSSGQTNNSPLHF
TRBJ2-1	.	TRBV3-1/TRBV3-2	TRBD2	TGTGCCAGCAGCCAAGCCCCGGGACTAGTCTACAATGAGCAGTTCTTC	CASSQAPGLVYNEQFF
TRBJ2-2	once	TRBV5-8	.	TGTGCCAGCATCAATTTCGGGGGCGGGGAGCTGTTTTTT	CASINFGGGELFF
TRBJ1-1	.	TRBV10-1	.	TGCGCCAGCAGCCCCCACATGAACACTGAAGCTTTCTTT	CASSPHMNTEAFF
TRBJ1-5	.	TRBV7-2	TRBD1	TGTGCCAGCAGCTTAAATGTTCTGACAGGGGGCCATCAGCCCCAGCATTTT	CASSLNVLTGGHQPQHF
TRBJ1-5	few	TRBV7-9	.	TGTGCCAGCAGCCCCGGGGGGGCCGGGGTCAATCAGCCCCAGCATTTT	CASSPGGAGVNQPQHF
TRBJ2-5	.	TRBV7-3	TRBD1	TGTGCCAGCAGCCGTGACAGGGTCCCGGCGCCCCAGTACTTC	CASSRDRVPAPQYF
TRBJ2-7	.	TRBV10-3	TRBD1	TGTGCCATCAGTGTGCTAAGGACAGGGGATCGATCGGGCTCCTACGAGCAGTACTTC	CAISVLRTGDRSGSYEQYF
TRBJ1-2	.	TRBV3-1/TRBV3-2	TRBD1	TGTGCCACCAAGCCGGGACAGGGGGTCAATTTCTATGGCTACACCTTC	CATKPGQGVNFYGYTF
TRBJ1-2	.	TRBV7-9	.	TGTGCCAGCACCTCGGAGAAGAGCTATGGCTACACCTTC	CASTSEKSYGYTF
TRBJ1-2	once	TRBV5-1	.	TGCGCCAGCAGCTCCGAATCGGGGACTATTGGCTACACCTTC	CASSSESGTIGYTF
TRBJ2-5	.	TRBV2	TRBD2	TGTGCCAGCAGCTGGAGCGGGGGGGCCCGCGAGACCCAGTACTTC	CASSWSGGARETQYF
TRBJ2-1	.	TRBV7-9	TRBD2	TGTGCCAGCAGCTTAATTTCTCTAGCGGGGGTGGATGAGCAGTTCTTC	CASSLISLAGVDEQFF
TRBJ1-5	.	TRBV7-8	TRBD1	TGTGCCAGCAGCCCCGGGACAGGCAATCAGCCCCAGCATTTT	CASSPGTGNQPQHF
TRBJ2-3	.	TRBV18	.	TGTGCCAGCTCACCAGTGTTAGCGGACACAGATACGCAGTATTTT	CASSPVLADTDTQYF
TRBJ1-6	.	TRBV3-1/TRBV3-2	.	TGTGCCAGCAGCCAAGATGGAGGTGTCTCACCCCTCCACTTT	CASSQDGGVSPLHF
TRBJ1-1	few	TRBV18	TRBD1	TGTGCCAGCTCACCAAGGGGGCAGAACACTGAAGCTTTCTTT	CASSPRGQNTEAFF
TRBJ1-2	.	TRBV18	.	TGTGCCAGCTCACCACCGGGAGGGTATAACTATGGCTACACCTTC	CASSPPGGYNYGYTF
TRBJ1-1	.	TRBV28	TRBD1	TGTGGCGCCAGCTCCCTACAGGGGAAGGGAACTGAAGCTTTCTTT	CGASSLQGKGTEAFF
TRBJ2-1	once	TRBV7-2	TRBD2	TGTGCCAGCAGAGGCGGGAGATTCACCTACAATGAGCAGTTCTTC	CASRGGRFTYNEQFF
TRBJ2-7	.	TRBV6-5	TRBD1	TGTGCCAGCAGCCCCGGGACAGGCTCACTTCTTTTGTACTTC	CASSPGTGSLLLYF
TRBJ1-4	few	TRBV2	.	TGTGCCAGCAGCGAGGAAGGGGTTGGTGAAAAACTGTTTTTT	CASSEEGVGEKLFF
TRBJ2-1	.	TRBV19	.	TGTGCCAGTACGGCTGCGGGAATAGCGAATGAGCAGTTCTTC	CASTAAGIANEQFF
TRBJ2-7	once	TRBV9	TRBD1	TGTGCCAGCAGCGTAGCCGTAGGGGGCGCCGACTACGAGCAGTACTTC	CASSVAVGGADYEQYF
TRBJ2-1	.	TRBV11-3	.	TGTGCCAGCAGCTTAGAAGCGCTGAATGAGCAGTTCTTC	CASSLEALNEQFF
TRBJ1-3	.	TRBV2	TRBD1	TGTGCCAGCAGTCTAGAGGGGGCTTCTGGAAACACCATATATTTT	CASSLEGASGNTIYF
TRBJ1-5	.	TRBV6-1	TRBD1	TGTGCCAGCAGTGAAGGGGGACAGGGGGTTAGCAATCAGCCCCAGCATTTT	CASSEGGQGVSNQPQHF
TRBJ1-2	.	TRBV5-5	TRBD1	TGTGCCAGCAGCCTAGGTCCGGACAGGAGAAACTATGGCTACACCTTC	CASSLGPDRRNYGYTF
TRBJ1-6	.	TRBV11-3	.	TGTGCCAGCACCACCGGTGATTCACCCCTCCACTTT	CASTTGDSPLHF
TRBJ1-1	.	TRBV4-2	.	TGTGCCAGCAGCCCGATTGACACATTGAACACTGAAGCTTTCTTT	CASSPIDTLNTEAFF
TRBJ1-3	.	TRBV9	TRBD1	TGTGCCAGCAGCGTAGTGGACAGGGGGCCTGGAAACACCATATATTTT	CASSVVDRGPGNTIYF
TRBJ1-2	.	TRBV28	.	TGTGCCACTAAGGAGGGAGCTAACTATGGCTACACCTTC	CATKEGANYGYTF
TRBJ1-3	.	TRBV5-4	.	TGTGCCAGCAGCGCTAGGCCTTCAGGGTCAGGTTCTGGAAACACCATATATTTT	CASSARPSGSGSGNTIYF
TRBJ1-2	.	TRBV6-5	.	TGTGCCAGCAGAAAACAGAACTATGGCTACACCTTC	CASRKQNYGYTF
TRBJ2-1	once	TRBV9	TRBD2	TGTGCCAGCAGCGTTCTAAGACTAGCGGGAGACAATGAGCAGTTCTTC	CASSVLRLAGDNEQFF
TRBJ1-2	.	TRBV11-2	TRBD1	TGTGCCAGCAGCCCCGGACAGGGCGAGGGCTACACCTTC	CASSPGQGEGYTF
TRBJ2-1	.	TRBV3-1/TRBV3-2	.	TGTGCCAGCAGTCGTTCTAGCGCCATCTACAATGAGCAGTTCTTC	CASSRSSAIYNEQFF
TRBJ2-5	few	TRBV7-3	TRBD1	TGTGCCAGCAGCTCCGGGCGGACAGGGGGACAAGAGACCCAGTACTTC	CASSSGRTGGQETQYF
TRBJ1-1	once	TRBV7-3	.	TGTGCCAGCAGCCACCTTGGGGGGGCTGAAGCTTTCTTT	CASSHLGGAEAFF
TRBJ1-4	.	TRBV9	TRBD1	TGTGCCAGCAGCGCTCCATCGACAGGGGGGATCGAAAAACTGTTTTTT	CASSAPSTGGIEKLFF
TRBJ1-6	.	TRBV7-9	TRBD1	TGTGCCAGCAGCGTAAATACAGGGGTGAATTCACCCCTCCACTTT	CASSVNTGVNSPLHF
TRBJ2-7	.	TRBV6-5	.	TGTGCCACAACAGGATCCCTGCGGTCCTACGAGCAGTACTTC	CATTGSLRSYEQYF
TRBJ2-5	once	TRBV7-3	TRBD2	TGTGCCAGCAGCTTAAGCGGGAGCGGAGAGACCCAGTACTTC	CASSLSGSGETQYF
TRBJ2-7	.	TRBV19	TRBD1	TGTGCCAGTAGTATCCGACAGGGAAGTAGTACCTACGAGCAGTACTTC	CASSIRQGSSTYEQYF
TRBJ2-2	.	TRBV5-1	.	TGCGCCAGCAGCCCGACAGTTTCGAACACCGGGGAGCTGTTTTTT	CASSPTVSNTGELFF
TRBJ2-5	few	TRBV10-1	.	TGCGCCAGCAGTGATACTTGGGAGACCCAGTACTTC	CASSDTWETQYF
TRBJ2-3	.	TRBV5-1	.	TGCGCCAGCAGCTTTGGTAGCGGCACAGATACGCAGTATTTT	CASSFGSGTDTQYF
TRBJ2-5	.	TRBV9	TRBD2	TGTGCCAGCAGCGCCGGGACTAGCGGGGGGTCGAAGACCCAGTACTTC	CASSAGTSGGSKTQYF
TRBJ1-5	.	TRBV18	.	TGTGCCAGCTCACCCGGGGTGTATCAGCCCCAGCATTTT	CASSPGVYQPQHF
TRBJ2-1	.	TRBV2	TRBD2	TGTGCCAGCAAGGGGGCTAGCGGGGACTACAATGAGCAGTTCTTC	CASKGASGDYNEQFF